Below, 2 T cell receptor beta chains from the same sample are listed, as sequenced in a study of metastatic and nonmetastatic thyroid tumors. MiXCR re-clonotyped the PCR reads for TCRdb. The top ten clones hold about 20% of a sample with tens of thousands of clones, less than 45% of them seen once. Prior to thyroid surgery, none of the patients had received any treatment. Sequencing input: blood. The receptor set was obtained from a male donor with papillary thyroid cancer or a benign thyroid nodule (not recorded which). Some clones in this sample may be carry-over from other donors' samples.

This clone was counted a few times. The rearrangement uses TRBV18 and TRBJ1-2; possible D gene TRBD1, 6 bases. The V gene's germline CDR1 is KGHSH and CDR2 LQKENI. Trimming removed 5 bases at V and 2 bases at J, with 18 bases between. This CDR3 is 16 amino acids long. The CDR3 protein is CASSRGETGGNYGYTF. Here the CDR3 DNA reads TGTGCCAGCTCAAGGGGGGAAACAGGTGGAAACTATGGCTACACCTTC.

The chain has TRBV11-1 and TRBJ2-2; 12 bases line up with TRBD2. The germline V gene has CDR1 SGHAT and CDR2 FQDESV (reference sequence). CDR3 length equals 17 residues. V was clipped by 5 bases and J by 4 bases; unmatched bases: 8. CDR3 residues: CASSPGALAGGTGELFF. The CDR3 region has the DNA TGTGCCAGCAGCCCAGGGGCACTAGCGGGGGGCACCGGGGAGCTGTTTTTT.